The present TCR delta chain was sequenced within a study of γδ T cells in repeated Plasmodium falciparum infection. Study at large: Malian gammadelta TCRs were studied during no-transmission periods and across acute malaria episodes.

In germline, CDR1 is GEAIGNYY, CDR2 EKD. This CDR3 is 21 amino acids long. Gammadelta T cells were flow-sorted from PBMC into Vgamma9/Vdelta2+ and Vdelta2-negative populations for bulk analysis. Sequencing covered both gamma and delta TCR chains per sample. TCRdb re-called clones from the multiplex PCR reads using CATT. The table shows 50,000 or so delta-chain clones, with about 1.5% occurring only once. Worth noting for this clone: The protein TCRdb gives is from a much larger clone and does not agree with this DNA's translation at residues 15 and 18, likely a read error; the protein shown here comes from the DNA.

The sequence came from a pool of human donors (malaria-infected and uninfected, not separated). The specimen sequenced was gamma-delta T cells from blood. This chain connects TRDV2 to TRDJ3, with 7 bases fitting TRDD3. The CDR3 DNA reads TGTGCCTGTGACAAGAGGAGCTGGGGGTTCCTTAAGACCTGGGCCACCCGAAAGATGTTTTTC. Translation gives CACDKRSWGFLKTWATRKMFF.